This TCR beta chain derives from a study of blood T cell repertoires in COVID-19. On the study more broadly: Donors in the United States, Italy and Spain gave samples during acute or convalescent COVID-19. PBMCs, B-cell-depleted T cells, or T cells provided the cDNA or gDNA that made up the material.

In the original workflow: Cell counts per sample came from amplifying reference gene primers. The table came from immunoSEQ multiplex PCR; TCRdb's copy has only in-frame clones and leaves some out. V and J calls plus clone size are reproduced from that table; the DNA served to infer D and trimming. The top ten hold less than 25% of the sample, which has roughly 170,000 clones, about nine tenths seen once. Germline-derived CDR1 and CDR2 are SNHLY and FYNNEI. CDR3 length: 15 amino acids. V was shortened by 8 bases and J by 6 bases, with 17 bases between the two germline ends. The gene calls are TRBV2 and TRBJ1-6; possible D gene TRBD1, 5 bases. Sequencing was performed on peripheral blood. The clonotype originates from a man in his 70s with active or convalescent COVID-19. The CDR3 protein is CASLEAGRRNSPLHF. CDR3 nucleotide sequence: TGTGCCAGCTTAGAGGCAGGGCGACGTAATTCACCCCTCCACTTT.